Listed here are 16 T cell receptor beta chains from one sample, sequenced in a study of blood T cell repertoires in COVID-19. Assay: immunoSEQ multiplex PCR; the TCRdb copy retains only in-frame clones and omits some. The sample has around 36,000 clones, approximately 85% seen once; the top ten hold roughly 4.5%. Sequenced material: peripheral blood. The receptors come from a man aged 55 to 70 with acute or convalescent COVID-19.

The chain couples TRBV12-3 or TRBV12-4 to TRBJ2-7, with D maybe TRBD2 (6 bases). V lost 6 bases and J lost 2, with 11 bases in between. This CDR3 has 13 residues. The CDR3 sequence is CASSLWGAYEQYF. In DNA form, the CDR3 reads TGTGCCAGCAGCCTGTGGGGGGCCTACGAGCAGTACTTC.

The chain carries TRBV4-1 and TRBJ1-4; 9 bases map to TRBD1. The CDR3 sequence is 14 residues long. V shed 4 bases, J shed 10 bases, and the junction held 7 bases outside the gene matches. Germline CDR1 reads MGHRA; CDR2 reads YSYEKL. The chain's CDR3 is CASSLGTGWGKLFF. The DNA of the CDR3 is TGCGCCAGCAGCCTCGGGACAGGGTGGGGAAAACTGTTTTTT.

This clone was observed a few times. The genes are TRBV7-3 and TRBJ2-7, with D maybe TRBD2 (6 bases). Germline V CDR1 and CDR2: SGHTA, FQGTGA. The length of the CDR3 is 13 residues. Trimming cost V 2 bases and J 5 bases, with 10 bases left between them. For the CDR3, the DNA is TGTGCCAGCAGCTTAGTATGGGGGGACGAGCAGTACTTC. This encodes CASSLVWGDEQYF.

V usage is TRBV30 and J usage is TRBJ2-7, with a weak D call TRBD1 (5 bases). The CDR3 has 14 residues. The V and J ends lost 2 bases and 0 bases respectively, with 11 bases between them. The germline gives CDR1 GTSNPN, CDR2 SVGIG (reference sequence). DNA for the CDR3: TGTGCCTGGAGTACGACAGTTAGCTCCTACGAGCAGTACTTC. Translated: CAWSTTVSSYEQYF.

The rearrangement links TRBV18 to TRBJ2-3; weak D call: TRBD1 (6 bases). This CDR3 comprises 14 residues. Trimming took 1 base from V and 2 from J, leaving 7 bases between them. Germline V gives CDR1 KGHSH, CDR2 LQKENI. CDR3 in amino acids: CASSPRGPTDTQYF. The CDR3 DNA is TGTGCCAGCTCACCACGGGGGCCCACAGATACGCAGTATTTT. Filled out from reference TRBV18 and TRBJ2-3, the complete variable domain reads NAGVMQNPRHLVRRRGQEARLRCSPMKGHSHVYWYRQLPEEGLKFMVYLQKENIIDESGMPKERFSAEFPKEGPSILRIQQVVRGDSAAYFCASSPRGPTDTQYFGPGTRLTVL.

The genes are TRBV2 and TRBJ2-1; the match to TRBD2 covers 8 bases. Germline values: CDR1 SNHLY, CDR2 FYNNEI. This CDR3 region has 11 residues. V lost 10 bases and J lost 7; bases outside the gene matches: 3. The CDR3 protein is CANRLANEQFF. Here the CDR3 DNA reads TGTGCCAACCGACTAGCGAATGAGCAGTTCTTC.

V gene TRBV12-3 or TRBV12-4 combines with J gene TRBJ2-3; D is ambiguous. The CDR3 runs 13 residues. Between the trimmed V and J ends, which lost 4 bases and 1 base, there was a span of 6 bases. CDR3 in amino acids: CASSYLRTDTQYF. CDR3 sequence (DNA): TGTGCCAGCAGTTATCTTCGCACAGATACGCAGTATTTT.

This chain uses TRBV11-3 with TRBJ2-5; perhaps TRBD1 as D (7 bases). From germline, CDR1 is SGHNT and CDR2 YENEEA. The CDR3 consists of 13 residues. Trimming stripped 5 bases from V and 5 bases from J, with 12 bases between. The CDR3 DNA reads TGTGCCAGCAGCCCAGGGGGGCTGGAGACCCAGTACTTC. It yields the protein CASSPGGLETQYF.

This chain connects TRBV7-3 to TRBJ2-7; 7 positions match TRBD1. This CDR3 has 13 amino acids. The V and J ends lost 0 bases and 5 bases, in that order; junction bases with no gene match: 1. Germline-derived CDR1 and CDR2 are SGHTA and FQGTGA. CDR3 amino acids: CASSLTGQNEQYF. CDR3 bases: TGTGCCAGCAGCTTAACGGGACAGAACGAGCAGTACTTC.

This clone was observed a single time. CDR3 bases: TGTGCCACCTCGGTGCCTCCGAGTGGTAATGAGCAGTTCTTC. Translated, it gives CATSVPPSGNEQFF. The chain links TRBV10-3 to TRBJ2-1; D is uncertain. CDR3 length equals 14 residues. The V and J ends lost 10 bases and 7 bases respectively, with 20 bases between them. Germline values: CDR1 ENHRY, CDR2 SYGVKD.

The J gene is TRBJ1-1, the V gene TRBV2, with TRBD1 matching 7 bases. Per the germline V gene, CDR1 is SNHLY and CDR2 is FYNNEI. The CDR3 is made up of 14 amino acids. The ends lost 6 bases at V and 5 bases at J; junction bases unmatched: 9. The CDR3 DNA reads as TGTGCCAGCAGAAACACAGGGGTTGGTACTGAAGCTTTCTTT. It encodes CASRNTGVGTEAFF.

V is TRBV18 and J is TRBJ2-7; D call uncertain. V lost 3 bases to trimming and J lost 5 bases, with 11 bases between them. The CDR3 extends over 13 amino acids. The germline gives CDR1 KGHSH, CDR2 LQKENI. CDR3 sequence reads: CASSPSQPHEQYF. CDR3 in DNA: TGTGCCAGCTCACCGTCACAGCCCCACGAGCAGTACTTC.

This clone was seen a handful of times. This chain uses TRBV3-1 (or the pseudogene TRBV3-2) with TRBJ2-2; D gene uncertain. V was clipped by 4 bases and J by 4 bases, with 7 bases between them. CDR1 and CDR2 (germline): LGHDT, YNNKEL (reference sequence). The CDR3 consists of 13 residues. Written as DNA, the CDR3 is TGTGCCAGCAGCCTAGCCAGCACCGGGGAGCTGTTTTTT. Translation gives CASSLASTGELFF.

This clone is medium-sized by share. The V gene is TRBV2, the J gene TRBJ1-5; TRBD1 might be the D (5 bases). V was trimmed by 7 bases and J by 4 bases, leaving 11 bases between them. This CDR3 is 13 amino acids long. Germline CDR1 is SNHLY and CDR2 is FYNNEI. Written as DNA, the CDR3 is TGTGCCAGCACTCTGGACACAAATCAGCCCCAGCATTTT. It codes for CASTLDTNQPQHF.

The chain combines TRBV2 with TRBJ2-3; maybe TRBD2 (5 bases). Germline V gene sequence: CDR1 SNHLY, CDR2 FYNNEI. The V end lost 1 base, the J end lost 1 base, and 15 bases lay between the germline ends. The CDR3 totals 17 residues. The CDR3 is CASSEVSVGVGTDTQYF. CDR3 DNA: TGTGCCAGCAGTGAAGTCTCGGTCGGGGTGGGCACAGATACGCAGTATTTT.

This chain joins TRBV7-9 and TRBJ2-1, with D possibly TRBD2 on 6 matching bases. The CDR3 spans 15 residues. CDR1 is SEHNR and CDR2 is FQNEAQ in the germline V gene (reference sequence). Trimming took 5 bases from V and 1 from J, leaving 12 bases between them. The CDR3 reads CASSPHRGSYNEQFF. CDR3 DNA sequence: TGTGCCAGCAGCCCGCACCGGGGGTCCTACAATGAGCAGTTCTTC.